Presented here are 20 T cell receptor beta chains from one specimen sequenced in a study of blood T cell repertoires in COVID-19. Using immunoSEQ multiplex PCR, the repertoire was profiled, and TCRdb retains in-frame clones only, with some absent. Of tens of thousands of clones in the sample, 65% to 85% are singletons; the top ten hold roughly 30%. The sequenced sample was peripheral blood. The receptors were gathered from a woman at least 80 years old with acute or convalescent COVID-19.

J is TRBJ2-3 and V is TRBV2; 8 bases match TRBD1. This CDR3 contains 12 residues. V gave up 6 bases and J gave up 9 bases; unmatched junction bases: 5. The V gene's germline CDR1 is SNHLY and CDR2 FYNNEI. CDR3 in DNA: TGTGCCAGCAGGACAGGGGTGGGCACGCAGTATTTT. Translation: CASRTGVGTQYF.

The J gene is TRBJ2-1, the V gene TRBV12-5; 9 nucleotides match TRBD2. With 4 bases clipped from V and 7 bases from J, the junction kept 14 bases outside the gene matches. The CDR3 is 17 amino acids. The V gene's germline CDR1 is LGHNT and CDR2 FRNRAP. The CDR3 DNA sequence: TGTGCTAGTGGTTCTGGGACAGCCGGGACTAGCTCTAATGAGCAGTTCTTC. This encodes CASGSGTAGTSSNEQFF.

This chain connects TRBV2 to TRBJ1-3; no firm D call. CDR3 length: 15 amino acids. Trimming took 0 bases from V and 3 from J, leaving 9 bases between them. Germline V gene sequence: CDR1 SNHLY, CDR2 FYNNEI. In DNA form, the CDR3 reads TGTGCCAGCAGTGAAGCGACGGCGGGTGGAAACACCATATATTTT. It specifies CASSEATAGGNTIYF.

This chain links TRBV5-1 with TRBJ2-1, with D tentatively TRBD2 (7 bases). This CDR3 spans 16 amino acids. CDR1 and CDR2 (germline): SGHRS, YFSETQ. V lost 0 bases and J lost 3, with 13 bases in between. CDR3 amino acids: CASSLAGGFSYNEQFF. The CDR3 nucleotides read TGCGCCAGCAGCTTGGCGGGGGGCTTTAGCTACAATGAGCAGTTCTTC.

The chain recombines TRBV13 with TRBJ2-1; the D is unclear. This CDR3 contains 15 residues. Germline CDR1 is PRHDT and CDR2 is FYEKMQ (reference sequence). Deletions cut 6 bases from V and 8 bases from J, with 20 bases between. For the CDR3, the DNA is TGTGCCAGCAGATTTTCCAGACGAGGTAAGGATGAGCAGTTCTTC. Amino acid sequence: CASRFSRRGKDEQFF.

The V gene is TRBV5-4, the J gene TRBJ2-2; 7 bases match TRBD1. The trim removed 5 bases at V and 1 base at J, leaving 5 bases unmatched. Germline lookup yields CDR1 SGHNT and CDR2 YYREEE (reference sequence). The CDR3 contains 15 residues. The CDR3 protein is CASRQQGMNTGELFF. The CDR3 DNA reads as TGTGCCAGCAGGCAACAGGGGATGAACACCGGGGAGCTGTTTTTT.

On this clone itself: This specimen includes other DNA sequences encoding the same CDR3. This chain links TRBV6-5 with TRBJ2-7; TRBD2 matches 7 bases. Trimming at V came to 0 bases and at J to 1 base, leaving 3 bases not matched to a gene. The CDR3 loop spans 15 amino acids. The germline V gene encodes CDR1 MNHEY and CDR2 SVGAGI. In nucleotides, the CDR3 is TGTGCCAGCAGTTACTCGGCTAGCGGTTCCTACGAGCAGTACTTC. Amino acid sequence: CASSYSASGSYEQYF.

This clone has just a few counts. The V call is TRBV6-1, the J call TRBJ1-5, with unresolved D. Germline lookup yields CDR1 MNHNS and CDR2 SASEGT. CDR3 size: 13 residues. The V end lost 1 base, the J end lost 5 bases, and 6 bases lay between the germline ends. CDR3 sequence (DNA): TGTGCCAGCAGTGAAGGGGAGGATCAGCCCCAGCATTTT. Protein product: CASSEGEDQPQHF.

The CDR3 region has the DNA TGTGCCAGCAGTTGGACAGGGGAATACGAGCAGTACTTC. This gives the protein CASSWTGEYEQYF. This chain uses TRBV25-1 with TRBJ2-7; TRBD1 aligns across 9 bases. Germline CDR1 and CDR2: MGHDK and SYGVNS. The CDR3 runs 13 residues. V was clipped by 5 bases and J by 4 bases; unmatched bases: 3.

This rearrangement joins TRBV7-8 to TRBJ2-7; a weak D match, TRBD1 (5 bases). From germline, CDR1 is SGHVS and CDR2 FQNEAQ. V gave up 2 bases and J gave up 5 bases, with 16 bases separating them. This CDR3 spans 15 amino acids. The CDR3 reads CASSLFGRETHEQYF. The CDR3 nucleotides read TGTGCCAGCAGCTTATTTGGCAGGGAAACCCACGAGCAGTACTTC.

J is TRBJ2-7 and V is TRBV7-9, with D perhaps matching TRBD2 (6 bases). Germline CDR1 and CDR2: SEHNR and FQNEAQ (reference sequence). The CDR3 totals 14 residues. Deletions cut 5 bases from V and 0 bases from J, with 11 bases between. CDR3 sequence: CASSPDGGSYEQYF. The CDR3 nucleotides are TGTGCCAGCAGCCCGGACGGGGGCTCCTACGAGCAGTACTTC.

V and J are TRBV18 and TRBJ2-3; TRBD2 agrees at 9 bases. Losses at the gene ends were 2 bases for V and 2 bases for J; bases not matched to a gene: 8. The length of the CDR3 is 17 residues. Germline CDR1 KGHSH, CDR2 LQKENI. The CDR3 DNA reads as TGTGCCAGCTCACCAAAAGTTAGCGGGGGAAACACAGATACGCAGTATTTT. The encoded protein is CASSPKVSGGNTDTQYF. Full variable domain (outside the CDR3, taken from reference TRBV18 and TRBJ2-3): NAGVMQNPRHLVRRRGQEARLRCSPMKGHSHVYWYRQLPEEGLKFMVYLQKENIIDESGMPKERFSAEFPKEGPSILRIQQVVRGDSAAYFCASSPKVSGGNTDTQYFGPGTRLTVL.

The V gene is TRBV4-2, the J gene TRBJ2-1, with 8 bases lining up with TRBD2. The CDR3 loop spans 17 amino acids. CDR1 and CDR2 (germline): LGHNA, YNFKEQ. Unmatched junction bases numbered 15, after V lost 4 bases and J lost 7 bases. CDR3 residues: CASSLASREAGRNEQFF. CDR3 in DNA: TGTGCCAGCAGCCTCGCTTCGCGGGAGGCCGGGAGGAATGAGCAGTTCTTC.

This chain links TRBV21-1 with TRBJ1-6; the table names TRBD1, a call not compared with the DNA. TRBV21-1 is given as a pseudogene. This CDR3 is 19 amino acids long. As DNA, the CDR3 is TGTGCCAGCAGCAAAGGGGATGGTGTGGGGGACAGGGTTAATTCACCCCTCCACTTT. Translating it yields CASSKGDGVGDRVNSPLHF.

The rearrangement links TRBV7-8 to TRBJ2-1, with 7 bases identical to TRBD2. J lost 2 bases, V lost 5 bases, and 9 bases had no gene match. The CDR3 consists of 16 residues. CDR1 is SGHVS, CDR2 FQNEAQ, per germline. The CDR3: CASSLVGGSTYNEQFF. Written as DNA, the CDR3 is TGTGCCAGCAGCCTTGTCGGCGGGAGCACCTACAATGAGCAGTTCTTC. The full variable domain, with the rest looked up from reference TRBV7-8 and TRBJ2-1, is GAGVSQSPRYKVAKRGQDVALRCDPISGHVSLFWYQQALGQGPEFLTYFQNEAQLDKSGLPSDRFFAERPEGSVSTLKIQRTQQEDSAVYLCASSLVGGSTYNEQFFGPGTRLTVL.

The rearrangement joins TRBV10-2 to TRBJ1-4; 9 nucleotides agree with TRBD1. V gave up 7 bases and J gave up 8 bases; unmatched junction bases: 5. Germline-derived CDR1 and CDR2 are WSHSY and SAAADI. CDR3 length: 13 residues. Here the CDR3 reads CASTKTGGEKLFF. Written as DNA, the CDR3 is TGCGCCAGCACCAAGACAGGGGGGGAAAAACTGTTTTTT.

This chain connects TRBV28 to TRBJ2-7, with 14 bases identical to TRBD2. J lost 5 bases, V lost 6 bases, and 15 bases had no gene match. There are 18 residues in the CDR3. Germline V CDR1 and CDR2: MDHEN, SYDVKM. Here the CDR3 DNA reads TGTGCCAGCAGACTACACGGGACTAGCGGGAGTAGCGGGAACGAGCAGTACTTC. The encoded protein is CASRLHGTSGSSGNEQYF.

This clone was counted only a few times. This chain links TRBV20-1 with TRBJ2-5; D is uncertain. The germline CDR1 and CDR2 sequences are DFQATT and SNEGSKA (reference sequence). This CDR3 region has 13 residues. V shed 3 bases and J shed 3 bases, with 11 bases lying between them. The CDR3 spells CSASENLEETQYF. CDR3 coding DNA: TGCAGTGCTAGTGAAAACTTAGAAGAGACCCAGTACTTC.

The chain uses TRBV6-5 and TRBJ1-5; D not resolved. The CDR3 runs to 13 residues. The V end was cut by 6 bases, the J end by 7 bases, with 13 bases between. Germline V gives CDR1 MNHEY, CDR2 SVGAGI. CDR3 DNA sequence: TGTGCCAGCAGGGCAGGCCTATCACAGCCCCAGCATTTT. This translates into CASRAGLSQPQHF.

This chain links TRBV29-1 with TRBJ1-1; TRBD1 might be the D (6 bases). V lost 4 bases to trimming and J lost 1 base, with 16 bases between them. Germline V gives CDR1 SQVTM, CDR2 ANQGSEA. This CDR3 contains 15 residues. CDR3 sequence reads: CSVGGVGGGNTEAFF. Written as DNA, the CDR3 is TGCAGCGTTGGAGGCGTGGGAGGGGGGAACACTGAAGCTTTCTTT.